This T cell receptor (beta chain) was documented in a study of T cell repertoires in cytomegalovirus infection. Whole-study context: Public TCR beta signatures marked donors with CMV infection and the matching HLA. General study findings and limits: Identification of carriers of CMV plus the relevant HLA was performed using cumulative public TCR beta family frequency. Predominance within the ex vivo response was attributable to HLA-C-restricted CMV-specific TCR beta clonotypes.

This clonotype was counted ten times or more. What it binds is not known. The V end lost 8 bases, the J end lost 4 bases, and 21 bases lay between the germline ends. This CDR3 spans 16 amino acids. Germline V gene lookup returns CDR1 ENHRY and CDR2 SYGVKD. TCRdb independently ran MiXCR on the reads; one entry per CDR3 protein. The profile covers approximately 500,000 distinct CDR3 sequences, with 16% appearing a single time and more than 20% taken by the ten largest. This chain links TRBV10-3 with TRBJ2-4; D may be TRBD2 (6 bases). The sequenced sample was CD8+ T cells from PBMCs. The clonotype comes from a human donor in good health (CMV status not recorded). Some clones in this sample may be carry-over from other donors' samples. CDR3 sequence (DNA): TGTGCCATCGGGGTTGGCACCTTCGGGGGTAAAAACATTCAGTACTTC. Translating it yields CAIGVGTFGGKNIQYF.